These 2 T cell receptor beta chains were sequenced from one sample in a study of Ad26.COV2.S vaccination and SARS-CoV-2 variants. Treatment noted: 15 to 20 received Ad26.COV2.S at low or high dose, single or two shots; 5 received placebo; per-sample allocation not given. Samples were taken on day 63 after the first vaccine or placebo injection. Produced via immunoSEQ multiplex PCR; TCRdb's table is partial and in-frame only. The sample includes approximately 500,000 clones, roughly 87% seen only once; the top ten take about 13%. Sequenced here: peripheral blood, sampled in a trial of Ad26.COV2.S vaccine versus placebo. Receptors were obtained from a person between 18 and 65 years old who received the Ad26.COV2.S COVID-19 vaccine or a placebo.

The V call is TRBV21-1, the J call TRBJ2-3; the table calls TRBD1, which could not be checked here. TRBV21-1 is a pseudogene. The CDR3 is 15 amino acids. Here the CDR3 DNA reads TGTGCCAGCAGCACTACCGGGACAGCTACAGATACGCAGTATTTT. Protein sequence: CASSTTGTATDTQYF.

The chain is built from TRBV2 and TRBJ1-5; perhaps TRBD1 as D (6 bases). Germline V CDR1 and CDR2: SNHLY, FYNNEI. The CDR3 covers 14 residues. V was clipped by 6 bases and J by 0 bases, with 9 bases between them. The chain's CDR3 is CASRPTGSNQPQHF. CDR3 nucleotides: TGTGCCAGCAGGCCGACAGGTAGCAATCAGCCCCAGCATTTT.